This T cell receptor beta chain stems from a study of blood T cell repertoires in COVID-19. Assay: immunoSEQ multiplex PCR; the TCRdb copy retains only in-frame clones and omits some. The sample lists some 150,000 clones, around 84% occurring once. Germline CDR1 reads SEHNR; CDR2 reads FQNEAQ (reference sequence). CDR3 length: 15 residues. With 5 bases clipped from V and 7 bases from J, the junction kept 11 bases outside the gene matches. This TCR was recovered from a man aged 65 to 85 with acute or convalescent COVID-19. This rearrangement joins TRBV7-9 to TRBJ2-5; 9 nucleotides align to TRBD1. Source material: peripheral blood. Here the CDR3 reads CASSTRQGDIGTQYF. Written as DNA, the CDR3 is TGTGCCAGCAGCACAAGACAGGGGGACATCGGGACCCAGTACTTC.